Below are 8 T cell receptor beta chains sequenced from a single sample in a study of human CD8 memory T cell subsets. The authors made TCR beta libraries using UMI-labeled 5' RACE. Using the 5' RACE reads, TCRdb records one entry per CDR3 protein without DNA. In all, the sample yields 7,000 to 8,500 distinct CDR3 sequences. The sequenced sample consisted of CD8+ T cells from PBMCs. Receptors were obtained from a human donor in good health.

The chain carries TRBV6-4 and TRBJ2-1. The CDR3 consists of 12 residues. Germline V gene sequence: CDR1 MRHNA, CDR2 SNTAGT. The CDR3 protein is CASSDSYNEQFF.

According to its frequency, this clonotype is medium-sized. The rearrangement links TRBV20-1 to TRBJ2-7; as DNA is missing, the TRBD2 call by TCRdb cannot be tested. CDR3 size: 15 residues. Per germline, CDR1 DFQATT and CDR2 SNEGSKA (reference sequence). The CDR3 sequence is CSARDSGIIGYEQYF.

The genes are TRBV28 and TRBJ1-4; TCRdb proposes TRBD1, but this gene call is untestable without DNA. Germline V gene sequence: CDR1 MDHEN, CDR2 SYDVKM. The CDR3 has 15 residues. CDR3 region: CASAQGSSTNEKLFF.

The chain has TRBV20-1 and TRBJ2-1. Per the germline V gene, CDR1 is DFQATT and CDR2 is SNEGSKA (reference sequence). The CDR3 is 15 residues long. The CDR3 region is CSARDPPDLGYEQFF.

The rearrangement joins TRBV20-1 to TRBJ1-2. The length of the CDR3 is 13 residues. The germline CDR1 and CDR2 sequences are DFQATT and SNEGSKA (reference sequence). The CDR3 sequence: CSASHSANYGYTF.

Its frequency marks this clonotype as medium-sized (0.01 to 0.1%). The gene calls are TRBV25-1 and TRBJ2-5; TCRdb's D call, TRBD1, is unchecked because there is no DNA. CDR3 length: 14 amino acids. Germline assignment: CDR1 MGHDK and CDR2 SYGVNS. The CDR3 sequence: CASSEWGVSETQYF. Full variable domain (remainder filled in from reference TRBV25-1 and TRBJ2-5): EADIYQTPRYLVIGTGKKITLECSQTMGHDKMYWYQQDPGMELHLIHYSYGVNSTEKGDLSSESTVSRIRTEHFPLTLESARPSHTSQYLCASSEWGVSETQYFGPGTRLLVL.

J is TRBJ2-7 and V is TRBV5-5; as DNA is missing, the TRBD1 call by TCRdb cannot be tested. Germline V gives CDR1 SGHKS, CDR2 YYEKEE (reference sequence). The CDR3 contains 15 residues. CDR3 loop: CASSQTGTGSSEQYF.

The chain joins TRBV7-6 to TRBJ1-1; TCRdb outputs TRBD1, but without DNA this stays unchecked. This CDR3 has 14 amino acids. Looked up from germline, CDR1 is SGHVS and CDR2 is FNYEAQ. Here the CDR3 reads CASSLEVGGTEAFF. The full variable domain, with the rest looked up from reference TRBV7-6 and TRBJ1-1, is GAGVSQSPRYKVTKRGQDVALRCDPISGHVSLYWYRQALGQGPEFLTYFNYEAQQDKSGLPNDRFSAERPEGSISTLTIQRTEQRDSAMYRCASSLEVGGTEAFFGQGTRLTVV.